The T cell receptor (beta chain) described here comes from a study of blood T cells in healthy people across ages. Isolating PBMCs gave at least 6.5 million of these cells per sample. Per sample, at least 5.5 micrograms of total RNA were extracted. Germline V gene sequence: CDR1 MNHEY, CDR2 SVGEGT. The CDR3 length is 14 residues. As for this clonotype: What it recognizes is unknown. A clone one base away is much larger, so this may be a read error.

Study-level points and caveats: Significant beta diversity loss was already apparent by age 40, declining roughly linearly.

Combining a sample-barcoded 5' primer with a J-beta primer mix, a second PCR ran for about 6 to 12 cycles. Individual samples furnished no less than 3 million CDR3-containing paired-end reads apiece. TCRdb re-derived calls from the 5' RACE reads in MiXCR, one entry per CDR3 protein. The table records approximately 880,000 distinct CDR3 sequences, 45% to 50% of them present only once. The V call is TRBV6-2 or TRBV6-3, the J call TRBJ2-3; D perhaps matches TRBD1 (5 bases). The material sequenced was blood. The TCR originated in a man younger than 45 in good health. CDR3 nucleotides: TGTGTCAGCAGTGACCAGGGCCCCACAGATACGCAGTATTTT. Protein sequence: CVSSDQGPTDTQYF.